This T cell receptor beta chain emerged from a study of early T cells in non-severe SARS-CoV-2 infection. Findings of the study overall: Private and CD4 specificities were missed by VDJdb matching, skewed to anti-spike CD8.

The V end was cut by 5 bases, the J end by 2 bases, with 6 bases between. Germline V gene lookup returns CDR1 MDHEN and CDR2 SYDVKM. The CDR3 has 12 residues. This clonotype was counted between two and nine times. Its specificity is not known. Individual cDNA molecules received unique molecular identifiers during library preparation. Each CDR3 protein gets one entry after TCRdb re-called the 5' RACE reads with MiXCR. Altogether tens of thousands of distinct CDR3 sequences are present, 4.7% being singletons, with the ten largest covering around 4.5%. The sequence was obtained from an adult who was a healthcare worker with PCR-confirmed SARS-CoV-2 infection or an uninfected control (not recorded which). V gene TRBV28 combines with J gene TRBJ1-1; the D gene is possibly TRBD1 (5 bases). Sequenced: whole blood. CDR3 bases: TGTGCCAGCAGTGGGGGAAACACTGAAGCTTTCTTT. As protein: CASSGGNTEAFF.